This T cell receptor (beta chain) came from a study of blood T cell repertoires in COVID-19. Overall study: Donors in the United States, Italy and Spain gave samples during acute or convalescent COVID-19. T cells, B-cell-depleted T cells, or PBMCs supplied cDNA or gDNA.

CDR3 size: 17 residues. The junction had 15 bases not matched to a gene; V was cut back by 5 bases and J by 5 bases. Germline V gene sequence: CDR1 SEHNR, CDR2 FQNEAQ (reference sequence). Original analysis: Estimates of nucleated cell counts were drawn from the amplification of reference gene primers. Assay used: immunoSEQ multiplex PCR; TCRdb lists only in-frame clones, some missing. For V, J and clone size, that table is used; D and trimming come from the DNA. The data contain 100,000 to 120,000 clones, roughly 88% of them singletons. Sequencing input: peripheral blood. The sequence was obtained from a woman aged 70-85 years who had recovered from COVID-19. This chain connects TRBV7-9 to TRBJ2-7; 10 bases map to TRBD2. The CDR3 DNA reads TGTGCCAGCAGCCCCCGGGACTCCGGCCTAGCGGGAGACGAGCAGTACTTC. The encoded protein is CASSPRDSGLAGDEQYF.